This T cell receptor (beta chain) derives from a study of somatic mutations in cytotoxic T cells in rheumatoid arthritis. Study summary: Flow cytometry sorted some V beta antibody-stained T-cell populations to nearly 100% purity, V beta1+ cells among them being sequenced for TCRB. Study-wide points: An age-related increase in CD8+ clonality was seen in rheumatoid arthritis patients but not in healthy controls. Over 20% of CD8+ cells belonged to the largest CD8+ clone in about an eighth of the 65 patients.

Generated by immunoSEQ multiplex PCR, the TCRdb table keeps only in-frame clones and is missing some. The sample lists about 4,200 clones; around 77% were seen once. The CDR3 is 13 residues long. V was pared by 4 bases and J by 4 bases, with 10 bases between. Germline lookup yields CDR1 SEHNR and CDR2 FQNEAQ (reference sequence). Comment on this clone: Its antigen is unidentified.

This TCR was sampled from an adult with rheumatoid arthritis. Material: CD8+ T cells sorted from blood. This sequence joins TRBV7-9 and TRBJ1-1; no reliable D call. CDR3: CASSSLSLTEAFF. In DNA form, the CDR3 reads TGTGCCAGCAGCTCATTATCCCTCACTGAAGCTTTCTTT.